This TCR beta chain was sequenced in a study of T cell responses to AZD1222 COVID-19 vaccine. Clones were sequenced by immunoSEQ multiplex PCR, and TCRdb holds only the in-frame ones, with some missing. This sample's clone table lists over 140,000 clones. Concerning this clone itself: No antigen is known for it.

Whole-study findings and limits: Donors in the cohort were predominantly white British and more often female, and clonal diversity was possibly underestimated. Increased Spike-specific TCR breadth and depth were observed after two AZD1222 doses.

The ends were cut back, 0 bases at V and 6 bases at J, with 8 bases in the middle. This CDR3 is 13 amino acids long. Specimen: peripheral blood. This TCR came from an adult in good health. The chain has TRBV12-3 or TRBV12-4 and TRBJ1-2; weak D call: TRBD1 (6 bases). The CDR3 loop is CASSLAGTHGYTF. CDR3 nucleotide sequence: TGTGCCAGCAGTTTAGCCGGGACACATGGCTACACCTTC.